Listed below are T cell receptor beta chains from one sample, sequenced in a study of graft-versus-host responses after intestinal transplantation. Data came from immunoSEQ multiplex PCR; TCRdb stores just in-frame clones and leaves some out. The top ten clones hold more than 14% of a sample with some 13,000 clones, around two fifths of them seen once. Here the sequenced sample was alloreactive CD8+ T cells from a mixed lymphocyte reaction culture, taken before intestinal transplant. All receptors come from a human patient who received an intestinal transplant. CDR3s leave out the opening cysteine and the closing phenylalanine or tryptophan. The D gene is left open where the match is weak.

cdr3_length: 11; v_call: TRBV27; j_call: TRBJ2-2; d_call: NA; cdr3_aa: ASSGIYTGELF
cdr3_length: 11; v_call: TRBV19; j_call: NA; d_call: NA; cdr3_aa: ASSWGKTYEQY
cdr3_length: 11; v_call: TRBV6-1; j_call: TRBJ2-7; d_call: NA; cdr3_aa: ASSNRSPYEQY
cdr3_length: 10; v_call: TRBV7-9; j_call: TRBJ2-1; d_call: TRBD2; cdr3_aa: ASSSGNNEQF
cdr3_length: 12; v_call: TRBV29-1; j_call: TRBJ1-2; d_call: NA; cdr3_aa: SVEDRQKGNGYT
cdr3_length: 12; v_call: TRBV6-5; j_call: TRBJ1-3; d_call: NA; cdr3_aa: ASRGATSGNTIY
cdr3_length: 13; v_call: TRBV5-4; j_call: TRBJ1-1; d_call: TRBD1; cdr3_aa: ASSLPGQGNTEAF
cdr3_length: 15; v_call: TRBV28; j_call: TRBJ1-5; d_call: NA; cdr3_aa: ASSLRGVLLGNQPQH
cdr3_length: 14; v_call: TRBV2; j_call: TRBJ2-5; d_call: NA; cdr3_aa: ASNNPWTRNQETQY
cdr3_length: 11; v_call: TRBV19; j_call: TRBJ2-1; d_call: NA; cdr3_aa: ASSIAGYNEQF
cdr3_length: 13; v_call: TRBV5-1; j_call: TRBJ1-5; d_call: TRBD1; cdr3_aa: ASSYGTGSDQPQH
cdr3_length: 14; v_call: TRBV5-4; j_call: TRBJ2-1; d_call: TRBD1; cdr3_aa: ASSLEGTEYYNEQF
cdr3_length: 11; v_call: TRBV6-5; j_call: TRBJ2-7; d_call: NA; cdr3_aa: ASSLGSSYEQY
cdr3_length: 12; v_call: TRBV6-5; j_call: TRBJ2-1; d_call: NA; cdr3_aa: ASSYSNSYNEQF
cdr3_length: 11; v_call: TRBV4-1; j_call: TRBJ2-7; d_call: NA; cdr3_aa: ASSQEEPYEQY
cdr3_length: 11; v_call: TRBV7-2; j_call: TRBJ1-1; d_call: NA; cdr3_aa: ASSLTGNTEAF
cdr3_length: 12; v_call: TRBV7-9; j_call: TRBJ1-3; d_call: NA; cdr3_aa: ASKTGTILNTIY
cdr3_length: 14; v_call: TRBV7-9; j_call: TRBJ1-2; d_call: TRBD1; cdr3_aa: ASSFHLGTGAHGYT
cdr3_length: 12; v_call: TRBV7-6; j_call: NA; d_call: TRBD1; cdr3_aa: ASSLLTGGYEQY
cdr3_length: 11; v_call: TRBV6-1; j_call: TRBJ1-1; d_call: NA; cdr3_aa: ASSESVNTEAF
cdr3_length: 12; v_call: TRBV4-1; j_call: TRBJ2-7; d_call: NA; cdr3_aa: ASSQDIPNYEQY
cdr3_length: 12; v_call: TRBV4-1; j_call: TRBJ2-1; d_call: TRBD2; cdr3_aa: ASSLTSGVDEQF
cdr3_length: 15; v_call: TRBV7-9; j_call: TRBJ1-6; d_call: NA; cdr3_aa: ASSLAGGGADNSPLH
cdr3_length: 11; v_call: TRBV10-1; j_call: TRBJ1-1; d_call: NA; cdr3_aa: ASSEIPGGRAF
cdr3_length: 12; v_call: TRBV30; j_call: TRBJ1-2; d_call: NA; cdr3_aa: AWVPPTVNYGYT
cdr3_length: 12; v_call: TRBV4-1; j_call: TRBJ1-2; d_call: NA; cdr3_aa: ASSQIGGSNGYT
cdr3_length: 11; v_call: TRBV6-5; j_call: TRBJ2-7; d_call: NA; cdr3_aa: ASSARNPYEQY
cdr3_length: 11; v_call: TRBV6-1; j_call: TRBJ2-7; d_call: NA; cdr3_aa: ASSLTGVLEQY
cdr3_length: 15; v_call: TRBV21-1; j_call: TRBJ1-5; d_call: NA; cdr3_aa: ASRCRLATWHHQPQH
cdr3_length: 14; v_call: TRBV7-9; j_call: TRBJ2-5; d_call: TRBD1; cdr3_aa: ASSSIQGLAQETQY
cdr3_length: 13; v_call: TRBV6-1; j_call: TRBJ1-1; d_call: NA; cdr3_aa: ASIIRLGRGTEAF
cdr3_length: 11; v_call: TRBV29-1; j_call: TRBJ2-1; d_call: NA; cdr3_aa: SVGGGAYNEQF
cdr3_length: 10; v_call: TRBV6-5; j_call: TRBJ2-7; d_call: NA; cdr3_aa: ASSSYSYEQY
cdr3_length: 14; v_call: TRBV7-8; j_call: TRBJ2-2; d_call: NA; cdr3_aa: ASSPGSLGGTGELF
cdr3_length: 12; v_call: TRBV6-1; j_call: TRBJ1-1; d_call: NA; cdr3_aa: ASSEGGLNTEAF
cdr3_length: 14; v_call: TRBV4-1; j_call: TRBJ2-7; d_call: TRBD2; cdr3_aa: ASSQHGLAESYEQY
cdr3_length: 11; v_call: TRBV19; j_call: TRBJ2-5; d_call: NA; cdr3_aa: ASSAGSRKTQY
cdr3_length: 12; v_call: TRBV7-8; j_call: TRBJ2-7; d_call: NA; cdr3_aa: ASASPDSSNEQY
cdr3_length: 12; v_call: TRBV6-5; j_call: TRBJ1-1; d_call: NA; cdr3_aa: ASSQDRWNTEAF
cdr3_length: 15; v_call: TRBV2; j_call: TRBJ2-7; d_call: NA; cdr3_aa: AGGTEQRARSSYEQY
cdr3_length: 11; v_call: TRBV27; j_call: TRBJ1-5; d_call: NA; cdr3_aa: ASSFTAHQPQH
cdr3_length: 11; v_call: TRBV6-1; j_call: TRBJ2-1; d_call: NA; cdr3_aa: ASSEAGPGEQF